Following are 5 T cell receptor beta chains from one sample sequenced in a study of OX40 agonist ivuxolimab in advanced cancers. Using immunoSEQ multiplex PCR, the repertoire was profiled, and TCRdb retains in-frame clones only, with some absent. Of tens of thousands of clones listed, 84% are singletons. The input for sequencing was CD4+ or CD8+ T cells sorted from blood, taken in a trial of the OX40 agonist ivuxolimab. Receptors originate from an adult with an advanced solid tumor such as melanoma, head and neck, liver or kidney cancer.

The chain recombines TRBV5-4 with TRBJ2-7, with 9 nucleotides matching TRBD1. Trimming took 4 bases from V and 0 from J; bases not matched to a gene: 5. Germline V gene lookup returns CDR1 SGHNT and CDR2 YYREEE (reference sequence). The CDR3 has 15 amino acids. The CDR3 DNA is TGTGCCAGCAGCATGAGGGACAGGGCCTCCTACGAGCAGTACTTC. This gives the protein CASSMRDRASYEQYF. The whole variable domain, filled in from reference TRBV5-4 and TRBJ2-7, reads ETGVTQSPTHLIKTRGQQVTLRCSSQSGHNTVSWYQQALGQGPQFIFQYYREEENGRGNFPPRFSGLQFPNYSSELNVNALELDDSALYLCASSMRDRASYEQYFGPGTRLTVT.

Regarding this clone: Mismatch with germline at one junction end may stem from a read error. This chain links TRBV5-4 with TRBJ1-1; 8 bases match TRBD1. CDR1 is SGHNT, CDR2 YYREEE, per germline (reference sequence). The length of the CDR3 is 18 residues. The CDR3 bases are TGTGCCAGCACCTTGAAATACGGGACAGGTTACATGAACACTGAAGCTTTCTTT. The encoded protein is CASTLKYGTGYMNTEAFF.

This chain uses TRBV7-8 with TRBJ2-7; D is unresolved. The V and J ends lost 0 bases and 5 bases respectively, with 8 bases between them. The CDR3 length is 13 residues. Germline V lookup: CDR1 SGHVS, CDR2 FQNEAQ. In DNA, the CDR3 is TGTGCCAGCAGCTTAGCGCTACGTCACGAGCAGTACTTC. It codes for CASSLALRHEQYF.

The CDR3 spells CASSEAVLEQYF. The CDR3 DNA reads as TGTGCCAGCAGTGAAGCGGTTTTGGAGCAGTACTTC. V and J are TRBV2 and TRBJ2-5; no firm D call. Trimming cost V 0 bases and J 11 bases, with 10 bases left between them. CDR1 and CDR2 (germline): SNHLY, FYNNEI. The CDR3 sequence is 12 residues long.

CDR3 protein: CAWSDGRYPMEQYF. Written as DNA, the CDR3 is TGTGCCTGGAGTGACGGCAGATACCCTATGGAGCAGTACTTC. This chain links TRBV30 with TRBJ2-7; no clear D. Germline-derived CDR1 and CDR2 are GTSNPN and SVGIG (reference sequence). V lost 1 base, J lost 7 bases, and 17 bases lay in between. This CDR3 contains 14 residues.